The 29 T cell receptor beta chains in this list originate from one sample, sequenced in a study of Graves' ophthalmopathy and Graves' hyperthyroidism. Investigators amplified TCR beta CDR3 regions from RNA transcripts. Second-round multiplex PCR came after a first-round RT-PCR that employed HTBI primers. TCRdb re-called the multiplex PCR reads through MiXCR, storing one row per CDR3 protein. The sample holds hundreds of thousands of distinct CDR3 sequences, roughly 20% seen once. Sequencing was carried out using peripheral blood. Receptors were obtained from a young woman with stable Graves' hyperthyroidism. Some clones in this sample may be carry-over from other donors' samples.

This chain links TRBV12-3 or TRBV12-4 with TRBJ1-1, with D hard to call. Trimming cost V 7 bases and J 4 bases, with 16 bases left between them. The CDR3 extends over 14 amino acids. The CDR3 sequence is CASTWWVMSTEAFF. The CDR3 coding sequence is TGTGCCAGCACCTGGTGGGTCATGAGCACTGAAGCTTTCTTT.

In the case of this clonotype: This may be a read error: a much more frequent sequence differs by one nucleotide. This chain joins TRBV27 and TRBJ2-7, with D tentatively TRBD2 (6 bases). Per germline, CDR1 MNHEY and CDR2 SMNVEV (reference sequence). CDR3 length equals 14 residues. DNA of the CDR3: TGTACCAGCAGTCATAGCGGTACTTCCTACGAGCAGTACTTC. It yields the protein CTSSHSGTSYEQYF.

This chain connects TRBV6-1 to TRBJ1-2, with D tentatively TRBD1 (5 bases). The CDR3 has 13 amino acids. Germline assignment: CDR1 MNHNS and CDR2 SASEGT. Trimming shortened V by 7 bases and J by 5 bases, and 14 bases separated the two germline ends. The CDR3 bases are TGTGCCAGCAAGCCGGGGGGATGGTATGGCTACACCTTC. As protein: CASKPGGWYGYTF.

The sample holds a few counts of this clonotype. J is TRBJ1-3 and V is TRBV20-1, with D possibly being TRBD1 (5 bases). There are 13 residues in the CDR3. Germline lookup yields CDR1 DFQATT and CDR2 SNEGSKA (reference sequence). The V end was cut by 5 bases, the J end by 0 bases, with 8 bases between. The CDR3 spells CSARRASGNTIYF. CDR3 in DNA: TGCAGTGCTCGCAGGGCCTCTGGAAACACCATATATTTT.

V is TRBV28 and J is TRBJ2-7; 8 nucleotides match TRBD1. The CDR3 sequence is 17 residues long. The V gene's germline CDR1 is MDHEN and CDR2 SYDVKM. J lost 1 base, V lost 4 bases, and 12 bases had no gene match. This chain's CDR3 is CASSSRTGRDVSYEQYF. The CDR3 nucleotides are TGTGCCAGCAGTTCAAGGACAGGGCGGGATGTATCCTACGAGCAGTACTTC.

The chain employs TRBV20-1 and TRBJ2-3; the match to TRBD2 covers 9 bases. The CDR3 sequence is 15 residues long. The J segment lost 4 bases and the V segment lost 4 bases, leaving 9 bases of the junction unmatched. Germline V CDR1 and CDR2: DFQATT, SNEGSKA (reference sequence). The CDR3 bases are TGCAGTGCTACCGGTGGCGGGAGGGCCGCAGATACGCAGTATTTT. This encodes CSATGGGRAADTQYF.

The chain combines TRBV29-1 with TRBJ1-1; no firm D call. Deletions cut 5 bases from V and 1 base from J, with 14 bases between. This CDR3 contains 14 residues. The germline V gene has CDR1 SQVTM and CDR2 ANQGSEA. For the CDR3, the DNA is TGCAGCGTTTTGGACGAACGAACGAACACTGAAGCTTTCTTT. This sequence encodes CSVLDERTNTEAFF.

There are many counts of this clonotype. V gene TRBV15 combines with J gene TRBJ2-7; D is possibly TRBD2 (5 bases). V was pared by 4 bases and J by 7 bases, with 17 bases between. Germline V gives CDR1 LNHNV, CDR2 YYDKDF (reference sequence). The CDR3 length is 14 residues. The CDR3 spells CATSTGIAEVEQYF. CDR3 in DNA: TGTGCCACCAGCACCGGGATCGCTGAGGTAGAGCAGTACTTC.

This clonotype showed up many times. V is TRBV20-1 and J is TRBJ1-1; no clear D gene. V was pared by 6 bases and J by 0 bases, with 14 bases between. Germline CDR1 is DFQATT and CDR2 is SNEGSKA (reference sequence). The CDR3 loop spans 14 amino acids. DNA of the CDR3: TGCAGTGCCCTACTGGACGGGTTGAACACTGAAGCTTTCTTT. It specifies CSALLDGLNTEAFF.

At least ten counts were recorded for this clonotype. The CDR3 spells CASSPKSAGSQPQHF. The CDR3 coding sequence is TGTGCCAGTAGTCCCAAGTCCGCAGGAAGCCAGCCCCAGCATTTT. The chain recombines TRBV19 with TRBJ1-5; D remains unclear. Germline V gene data show CDR1 as LNHDA and CDR2 as SQIVND (reference sequence). Trimming took 5 bases from V and 7 from J, leaving 18 bases between them. The CDR3 spans 15 residues.

At least ten counts were recorded for this clonotype. This chain's CDR3 is CASSLGGIGTQYF. The DNA for the CDR3 is TGTGCCAGCAGCTTAGGCGGTATCGGGACCCAGTACTTC. The chain recombines TRBV7-2 with TRBJ2-5; D call uncertain. The CDR3 has 13 residues. V lost 1 base and J lost 7, with 10 bases in between. Germline lookup yields CDR1 SGHTA and CDR2 FQGNSA.

This clonotype has ten or more counts. The chain recombines TRBV7-2 with TRBJ1-5, with D possibly being TRBD1 (5 bases). The CDR3 contains 12 residues. CDR1 and CDR2 (germline): SGHTA, FQGNSA. V dropped 11 bases and J dropped 2 bases, with 10 bases sitting between them. The CDR3 spells CAAGGGNQPQHF. The CDR3 DNA reads as TGTGCCGCTGGGGGGGGCAATCAGCCCCAGCATTTT. The variable domain in full, with the rest retrieved from reference TRBV7-2 and TRBJ1-5, is GAGVSQSPSNKVTEKGKDVELRCDPISGHTALYWYRQSLGQGLEFLIYFQGNSAPDKSGLPSDRFSAERTGGSVSTLTIQRTQQEDSAVYLCAAGGGNQPQHFGDGTRLSIL.

V gene TRBV4-3 combines with J gene TRBJ2-7, with D perhaps TRBD2 (6 bases). The germline V and J ends were trimmed by 4 bases and 2 bases, with 12 bases remaining between them. This CDR3 is 14 amino acids long. Germline CDR1 is LGHNA and CDR2 is YSLEER. CDR3 coding DNA: TGCGCCAGCAGCCCAGACGCGGGGCCCTACGAGCAGTACTTC. Its protein product is CASSPDAGPYEQYF.

The V gene is TRBV28, the J gene TRBJ1-6; TRBD1 is a possible D gene (5 bases). This CDR3 spans 14 amino acids. Per the germline V gene, CDR1 is MDHEN and CDR2 is SYDVKM. V lost 2 bases to trimming and J lost 5 bases, with 7 bases between them. The CDR3 protein is CASSLRGHNSPLHF. The CDR3 nucleotides are TGTGCCAGCAGTTTAAGGGGCCATAATTCACCCCTCCACTTT.

This clonotype was counted a few times. The chain carries TRBV5-1 and TRBJ2-7; 7 bases are shared with TRBD2. The V and J ends lost 5 bases and 2 bases, in that order; junction bases with no gene match: 10. The CDR3 covers 15 residues. Germline V gene sequence: CDR1 SGHRS, CDR2 YFSETQ. This CDR3 is CASRVRLAVTYEQYF. The CDR3 bases are TGCGCCAGCAGAGTTCGGCTAGCGGTAACCTACGAGCAGTACTTC.

The V call is TRBV5-1, the J call TRBJ2-7, with TRBD1 matching over 8 bases. With V trimmed by 1 base and J by 3 bases, 6 bases remained unmatched. There are 15 residues in the CDR3. CDR1 is SGHRS, CDR2 YFSETQ, per germline. CDR3 residues: CASSLSNRGYYEQYF. CDR3 nucleotides: TGCGCCAGCAGCTTGTCGAACAGGGGGTACTACGAGCAGTACTTC.

This clonotype has ten or more counts. This chain uses TRBV13 with TRBJ1-2; D unclear. This CDR3 is built from 16 residues. Germline V CDR1 and CDR2: PRHDT, FYEKMQ (reference sequence). V was trimmed by 0 bases and J by 4 bases, leaving 15 bases between them. CDR3 nucleotide sequence: TGTGCCAGCAGCTTAGGCCGGAATAGAGATTTCTATGGCTACACCTTC. This gives the protein CASSLGRNRDFYGYTF.

This clonotype was counted only a few times. CDR3 nucleotide sequence: TGTGCCAGCACTATAGAGGGGGGGGGTCACAATGAGCAGTTCTTC. It translates to CASTIEGGGHNEQFF. The V call is TRBV3-1, the J call TRBJ2-1, with D possibly TRBD2 on 7 matching bases. Deletions cut 7 bases from V and 5 bases from J, with 18 bases between. This CDR3 has 15 residues. Per the germline V gene, CDR1 is LGHDT and CDR2 is YNNKEL (reference sequence).

The rearrangement joins TRBV5-1 to TRBJ2-2; no definite D call. The CDR3 is 15 amino acids. The V and J ends lost 1 base and 6 bases respectively, with 13 bases between them. The germline V gene encodes CDR1 SGHRS and CDR2 YFSETQ. The CDR3 sequence: CASSLLEAKSGELFF. The CDR3 DNA is TGCGCCAGCAGCTTGCTCGAAGCGAAATCCGGGGAGCTGTTTTTT.

This clonotype was recorded many times. V is TRBV19 and J is TRBJ1-1; 7 nucleotides line up with TRBD1. Germline-derived CDR1 and CDR2 are LNHDA and SQIVND (reference sequence). The ends lost 8 bases at V and 5 bases at J; junction bases unmatched: 2. The CDR3 has 11 amino acids. The CDR3 coding sequence is TGTGCCAGTGCAGGGGGTACTGAAGCTTTCTTT. Protein sequence: CASAGGTEAFF.

This clonotype was recorded at least ten times. The rearrangement joins TRBV6-2 or TRBV6-3 to TRBJ2-4; TRBD2 matches at 7 bases. The CDR3 sequence is 15 residues long. Germline assignment: CDR1 MNHEY and CDR2 SVGEGT. V lost 5 bases and J lost 3; bases outside the gene matches: 7. CDR3 protein: CASSKSSGFKNIQYF. The DNA for the CDR3 is TGTGCCAGCAGTAAATCTAGCGGATTCAAAAACATTCAGTACTTC.

This clonotype was detected many times. The genes are TRBV2 and TRBJ2-7; D uncertain. CDR1 and CDR2 from the germline V gene are SNHLY and FYNNEI. V was cut by 7 bases and J by 0 bases, with 7 bases left in between. The CDR3 consists of 12 residues. CDR3 sequence: CASIFNSYEQYF. Here the CDR3 DNA reads TGTGCCAGCATCTTTAACTCCTACGAGCAGTACTTC.

The sample holds many counts of this clonotype. This chain joins TRBV5-1 and TRBJ1-5; 7 bases are shared with TRBD1. The V segment lost 0 bases and the J segment 5 bases; nucleotides outside the gene matches: 2. This CDR3 has 14 amino acids. Per the germline V gene, CDR1 is SGHRS and CDR2 is YFSETQ. Here the CDR3 DNA reads TGCGCCAGCAGCTTGGAAGGGGGCGATCAGCCCCAGCATTTT. It codes for CASSLEGGDQPQHF.

The sample holds a few counts of this clonotype. The gene calls are TRBV18 and TRBJ1-1; 7 bases align to TRBD1. The junction had 7 bases not matched to a gene; V was cut back by 6 bases and J by 0 bases. The CDR3 has 15 residues. In germline, CDR1 is KGHSH, CDR2 LQKENI. The CDR3 protein is CASSQTQGMNTEAFF. CDR3 bases: TGTGCCAGCTCGCAGACACAGGGGATGAACACTGAAGCTTTCTTT.

The V and J genes are TRBV3-1 and TRBJ1-6; D unclear. Germline V gene sequence: CDR1 LGHDT, CDR2 YNNKEL (reference sequence). CDR3 size: 13 residues. The V end lost 2 bases, the J end lost 10 bases, and 9 bases lay between the germline ends. In nucleotides, the CDR3 is TGTGCCAGCAGCCAAATGCGACAATCACCCCTCCACTTT. Translation: CASSQMRQSPLHF.

This clonotype was seen a handful of times. This chain joins TRBV30 and TRBJ1-1; D gene uncertain. Trimming removed 7 bases from V and 5 bases from J, with 8 bases in between. The CDR3 consists of 10 residues. Germline V gene sequence: CDR1 GTSNPN, CDR2 SVGIG (reference sequence). The CDR3 protein is CASYFTEAFF. The CDR3 DNA reads TGTGCCTCCTATTTTACTGAAGCTTTCTTT.

This clonotype was observed at least ten times. V usage is TRBV6-1 and J usage is TRBJ1-2; unclear D gene. The germline V gene encodes CDR1 MNHNS and CDR2 SASEGT. The V and J ends lost 3 bases and 7 bases respectively, with 9 bases between them. The CDR3 sequence is 12 residues long. The CDR3 loop is CASSDSRGGYTF. In DNA form, the CDR3 reads TGTGCCAGCAGTGATAGCCGAGGTGGCTACACCTTC.

The sample holds many counts of this clonotype. This chain uses TRBV7-2 with TRBJ2-5, with 10 bases lining up with TRBD2. The CDR3 has 16 amino acids. Germline V gene lookup returns CDR1 SGHTA and CDR2 FQGNSA. V shed 5 bases, J shed 2 bases, and the junction held 8 bases outside the gene matches. CDR3 in amino acids: CASSHSLLAGQETQYF. For the CDR3, the DNA is TGTGCCAGCAGCCACTCTTTACTAGCGGGGCAAGAGACCCAGTACTTC.

This clonotype showed up just once. This sequence joins TRBV5-6 and TRBJ1-1, with 7 bases identical to TRBD1. Germline V gene data show CDR1 as SGHDT and CDR2 as YYEEEE. The J segment lost 8 bases and the V segment lost 0 bases, leaving 4 bases of the junction unmatched. The CDR3 consists of 13 residues. CDR3 region: CASSLGGTEEAFF. CDR3 DNA: TGTGCCAGCAGCTTGGGGGGGACAGAGGAAGCTTTCTTT.